The rows below give T cell receptor beta chains drawn from one sample of a study of blood T cell repertoires in COVID-19. Sequencing used immunoSEQ multiplex PCR; TCRdb keeps in-frame clones, though not all of them. The sample includes some 80,000 clones, 86% of them seen just once. The source material was peripheral blood. Receptor source: a woman of 80 years or more in a cohort sampled during active or convalescent COVID-19. CDR3s include the opening cysteine and the closing phenylalanine or tryptophan. The D gene is left open where the match is weak. Some rows have no size entry. The others give once, few or many, or a class for an expanded clone.

CDR3 length: 15
J gene: TRBJ1-6
V gene: TRBV2
clone size: .
D gene: .
CDR3 DNA: TGTGCCAGCAGTGTGGAGTCAGGACAAAATTCACCCCTCCACTTT
CDR3 protein: CASSVESGQNSPLHF

CDR3 length: 14
J gene: TRBJ2-5
V gene: TRBV6-5
clone size: .
D gene: TRBD2
CDR3 DNA: TGTGCCAGCTCTAGCGGCCTTGGGGGAGAGACCCAGTACTTC
CDR3 protein: CASSSGLGGETQYF

CDR3 length: 15
J gene: TRBJ2-2
V gene: TRBV27
clone size: .
D gene: .
CDR3 DNA: TGTGCCAGCAAGCCCCCGGGACAGAACACCGGGGAGCTGTTTTTT
CDR3 protein: CASKPPGQNTGELFF

CDR3 length: 18
J gene: TRBJ1-6
V gene: TRBV9
clone size: few
D gene: .
CDR3 DNA: TGTGCCAGCAGCTCGGGACATGACGTACGCTCCTATAATTCACCCCTCCACTTT
CDR3 protein: CASSSGHDVRSYNSPLHF

CDR3 length: 17
J gene: TRBJ1-6
V gene: TRBV5-1
clone size: .
D gene: .
CDR3 DNA: TGCGCCAGCAGCTTGGAGCCCTTTCGACAGGCCAATTCACCCCTCCACTTT
CDR3 protein: CASSLEPFRQANSPLHF

CDR3 length: 17
J gene: TRBJ2-2
V gene: TRBV7-9
clone size: .
D gene: TRBD1
CDR3 DNA: TGTGCCAGCAGCTCCCGAACGGGACAGGGCAACCCCGGGGAGCTGTTTTTT
CDR3 protein: CASSSRTGQGNPGELFF

CDR3 length: 16
J gene: TRBJ2-3
V gene: TRBV20-1
clone size: .
D gene: TRBD2
CDR3 DNA: TGCAGTGCTAGTCCCCCCTACGGGAGGGGGACAGATACGCAGTATTTT
CDR3 protein: CSASPPYGRGTDTQYF

CDR3 length: 15
J gene: TRBJ1-5
V gene: TRBV2
clone size: .
D gene: TRBD1
CDR3 DNA: TGTGCCAGCAGGGGACAGGGTCTGAGCAATCAGCCCCAGCATTTT
CDR3 protein: CASRGQGLSNQPQHF

CDR3 length: 13
J gene: TRBJ1-2
V gene: TRBV5-1
clone size: .
D gene: .
CDR3 DNA: TGCGCCAGCAGCTTGGCCGTTCGAGATGGCTACACCTTC
CDR3 protein: CASSLAVRDGYTF

CDR3 length: 15
J gene: TRBJ1-6
V gene: TRBV6-5
clone size: few
D gene: .
CDR3 DNA: TGTGCCAGCAGCTTACAAGGGACTATCGGATCACCCCTCCACTTT
CDR3 protein: CASSLQGTIGSPLHF

CDR3 length: 15
J gene: TRBJ2-2
V gene: TRBV5-4
clone size: .
D gene: .
CDR3 DNA: TGTGCCAGCAGCTTGGGGAGCGAGACGGGCGGGGAGCTGTTTTTT
CDR3 protein: CASSLGSETGGELFF

CDR3 length: 13
J gene: TRBJ1-2
V gene: TRBV28
clone size: few
D gene: .
CDR3 DNA: TGTGCCAGCAGTTTTTATTTTTCGGTTGGCTACACCTTC
CDR3 protein: CASSFYFSVGYTF

CDR3 length: 13
J gene: TRBJ2-5
V gene: TRBV11-3
clone size: .
D gene: .
CDR3 DNA: TGTGCCAGCACCCGGGTTGGTGAAGAGACCCAGTACTTC
CDR3 protein: CASTRVGEETQYF

CDR3 length: 15
J gene: TRBJ1-5
V gene: TRBV19
clone size: .
D gene: .
CDR3 DNA: TGTGCCAGTAGTTCTAGAAACAGGAAGGAGCAGCCCCAGCATTTT
CDR3 protein: CASSSRNRKEQPQHF

CDR3 length: 15
J gene: TRBJ2-1
V gene: TRBV27
clone size: .
D gene: .
CDR3 DNA: TGTGCCAGCAGTTTATTGGCAGGGTTCTACAATGAGCAGTTCTTC
CDR3 protein: CASSLLAGFYNEQFF

CDR3 length: 16
J gene: TRBJ2-3
V gene: TRBV30
clone size: .
D gene: TRBD2
CDR3 DNA: TGTGCCTGGAGTGTAAGGGGACTAGGCGGGACAGATACGCAGTATTTT
CDR3 protein: CAWSVRGLGGTDTQYF

CDR3 length: 17
J gene: TRBJ2-3
V gene: TRBV24-1
clone size: .
D gene: TRBD2
CDR3 DNA: TGTGCCACCAGTGGTGGGTTTGAAGCGGGAGGGCCGGATACGCAGTATTTT
CDR3 protein: CATSGGFEAGGPDTQYF

CDR3 length: 15
J gene: TRBJ1-3
V gene: TRBV6-5
clone size: .
D gene: .
CDR3 DNA: TGTGCCAGCAGCCCCCTCTTCCCCTCTGGAAACACCATATATTTT
CDR3 protein: CASSPLFPSGNTIYF

CDR3 length: 15
J gene: TRBJ1-4
V gene: TRBV19
clone size: .
D gene: .
CDR3 DNA: TGTGCCAGTAGTATGAGACTACAGACTAATGAAAAACTGTTTTTT
CDR3 protein: CASSMRLQTNEKLFF

CDR3 length: 14
J gene: TRBJ2-2
V gene: TRBV27
clone size: .
D gene: TRBD2
CDR3 DNA: TGTGCCAGCAGTCGAGCGGGAAACACCGGGGAGCTGTTTTTT
CDR3 protein: CASSRAGNTGELFF

CDR3 length: 15
J gene: TRBJ1-5
V gene: TRBV4-1
clone size: .
D gene: .
CDR3 DNA: TGCGCCAGCAGCCCCAGGGAGGCTGGCAATCAGCCCCAGCATTTT
CDR3 protein: CASSPREAGNQPQHF

CDR3 length: 16
J gene: TRBJ2-3
V gene: TRBV19
clone size: .
D gene: TRBD2
CDR3 DNA: TGTGCCAGTAGTTCAGGACTAGCGGGACCCACAGATACGCAGTATTTT
CDR3 protein: CASSSGLAGPTDTQYF

CDR3 length: 14
J gene: TRBJ2-7
V gene: TRBV4-1
clone size: .
D gene: .
CDR3 DNA: TGCGCCAGCAGCGAGACAGTCGGGCCCTTAGAGCAGTACTTC
CDR3 protein: CASSETVGPLEQYF

CDR3 length: 16
J gene: TRBJ2-5
V gene: TRBV6-1
clone size: .
D gene: TRBD2
CDR3 DNA: TGTGCCAGCAGTGGGGGGGGGACTAGCGTTCGAGGGACCCAGTACTTC
CDR3 protein: CASSGGGTSVRGTQYF

CDR3 length: 16
J gene: TRBJ1-4
V gene: TRBV28
clone size: .
D gene: TRBD1
CDR3 DNA: TGTGCCAGCAGCTCGACGATGGGACAGGGAGGTGAAAAACTGTTTTTT
CDR3 protein: CASSSTMGQGGEKLFF

CDR3 length: 14
J gene: TRBJ1-3
V gene: TRBV28
clone size: few
D gene: .
CDR3 DNA: TGTGCCAGCAGTTTGGGGGGGTCTGGAAACACCATATATTTT
CDR3 protein: CASSLGGSGNTIYF

CDR3 length: 14
J gene: TRBJ1-1
V gene: TRBV9
clone size: .
D gene: .
CDR3 DNA: TGTGCCAGCAGCGTGTCGGGGAGGGGGACTGAAGCTTTCTTT
CDR3 protein: CASSVSGRGTEAFF

CDR3 length: 12
J gene: TRBJ1-3
V gene: TRBV27
clone size: few
D gene: .
CDR3 DNA: TGTGCCAGCGGGGGAGGAGAGAGCACCATATATTTT
CDR3 protein: CASGGGESTIYF

CDR3 length: 15
J gene: TRBJ2-7
V gene: TRBV27
clone size: .
D gene: TRBD2
CDR3 DNA: TGTGCCAGCAGTTTAAAACTAGCGGCTACCTACGAGCAGTACTTC
CDR3 protein: CASSLKLAATYEQYF

CDR3 length: 19
J gene: TRBJ2-3
V gene: TRBV7-9
clone size: .
D gene: .
CDR3 DNA: TGTGCCAGCAGCTTAGGTCGGTTACAGGGCCCGCTGAGCACAGATACGCAGTATTTT
CDR3 protein: CASSLGRLQGPLSTDTQYF

CDR3 length: 12
J gene: TRBJ2-2
V gene: TRBV6-6
clone size: .
D gene: .
CDR3 DNA: TGTGCCAGCAGGTCCCGGACCGGGGAGCTGTTTTTT
CDR3 protein: CASRSRTGELFF

CDR3 length: 14
J gene: TRBJ1-1
V gene: TRBV7-9
clone size: .
D gene: .
CDR3 DNA: TGTGCCAGCAGCTTAAATCGGGGCAGGGGTGAAGCTTTCTTT
CDR3 protein: CASSLNRGRGEAFF

CDR3 length: 15
J gene: TRBJ2-5
V gene: TRBV18
clone size: few
D gene: .
CDR3 DNA: TGTGCCAGCTCACCCTGGGGGACTGGAGGGGAGACCCAGTACTTC
CDR3 protein: CASSPWGTGGETQYF

CDR3 length: 13
J gene: TRBJ1-2
V gene: TRBV28
clone size: .
D gene: .
CDR3 DNA: TGTGCCAGCAGTTTTGACAGGATATATGGCTACACCTTC
CDR3 protein: CASSFDRIYGYTF

CDR3 length: 12
J gene: TRBJ2-3
V gene: TRBV10-3
clone size: .
D gene: .
CDR3 DNA: TGTGCCATCAGTCCCAGTTACAATACGCAGTATTTT
CDR3 protein: CAISPSYNTQYF

CDR3 length: 15
J gene: TRBJ1-6
V gene: TRBV15
clone size: few
D gene: .
CDR3 DNA: TGTGCCACCAGCAGAGCGACAGGAATTGACTCACCCCTCCACTTT
CDR3 protein: CATSRATGIDSPLHF

CDR3 length: 14
J gene: TRBJ2-7
V gene: TRBV12-5
clone size: .
D gene: .
CDR3 DNA: TGTGCTAGTGCCAAGGACGGAGGCTCCTACGAGCAGTACTTC
CDR3 protein: CASAKDGGSYEQYF

CDR3 length: 13
J gene: TRBJ2-5
V gene: TRBV6-6
clone size: .
D gene: .
CDR3 DNA: TGTGCCAGCAGTTTTCTCGGAGCAGAGACCCAGTACTTC
CDR3 protein: CASSFLGAETQYF

CDR3 length: 15
J gene: TRBJ1-2
V gene: TRBV30
clone size: .
D gene: TRBD1
CDR3 DNA: TGTGCCTGGAGTCGGTCACCGGACAGGATCCATGGCTACACCTTC
CDR3 protein: CAWSRSPDRIHGYTF

CDR3 length: 16
J gene: TRBJ1-1
V gene: TRBV19
clone size: .
D gene: TRBD1
CDR3 DNA: TGTGCCAGCCGAAGCCAGAAGACAGGGAAGTACACTGAAGCTTTCTTT
CDR3 protein: CASRSQKTGKYTEAFF

CDR3 length: 13
J gene: TRBJ1-1
V gene: TRBV18
clone size: .
D gene: TRBD1
CDR3 DNA: TGTGCCAGCTCGCCCATAATGACAGGGCAAGCTTTCTTT
CDR3 protein: CASSPIMTGQAFF

CDR3 length: 15
J gene: TRBJ1-4
V gene: TRBV5-1
clone size: once
D gene: TRBD1
CDR3 DNA: TGCGCCAGCAGACGGACAGGGGGGCAAAATGAAAAACTGTTTTTT
CDR3 protein: CASRRTGGQNEKLFF

CDR3 length: 13
J gene: TRBJ1-2
V gene: TRBV10-3
clone size: .
D gene: TRBD1
CDR3 DNA: TGTGCCATCAGTGCGGGACAGGGTTATGGCTACACCTTC
CDR3 protein: CAISAGQGYGYTF

CDR3 length: 16
J gene: TRBJ1-6
V gene: TRBV4-1
clone size: few
D gene: TRBD1
CDR3 DNA: TGCGCCAGCAGCCAAGGTCGTGGGACAGGGGTGTCACCCCTCCACTTT
CDR3 protein: CASSQGRGTGVSPLHF

CDR3 length: 14
J gene: TRBJ1-1
V gene: TRBV10-3
clone size: .
D gene: TRBD1
CDR3 DNA: TGTGCCATCAGGGACAGGGGCCAAAACACTGAAGCTTTCTTT
CDR3 protein: CAIRDRGQNTEAFF

CDR3 length: 12
J gene: TRBJ1-2
V gene: TRBV29-1
clone size: .
D gene: .
CDR3 DNA: TGCAGCGTTGACGGGGGGAGCTATGGCTACACCTTC
CDR3 protein: CSVDGGSYGYTF

CDR3 length: 12
J gene: TRBJ1-6
V gene: TRBV19
clone size: .
D gene: TRBD1
CDR3 DNA: TGTGCCAGTTCGGACAGGGCTTCACCCCTCCACTTT
CDR3 protein: CASSDRASPLHF

CDR3 length: 18
J gene: TRBJ2-3
V gene: TRBV7-6
clone size: .
D gene: TRBD2
CDR3 DNA: TGTGCCAGCAGCCGAGGGACTAGCGGGAGGGGGCAGAGGGATACGCAGTATTTT
CDR3 protein: CASSRGTSGRGQRDTQYF

CDR3 length: 11
J gene: TRBJ2-1
V gene: TRBV6-2/TRBV6-3
clone size: .
D gene: TRBD2
CDR3 DNA: TGTGCCAGCAGTCAGAGCGGGAGACAGTTCTTC
CDR3 protein: CASSQSGRQFF

CDR3 length: 16
J gene: TRBJ2-1
V gene: TRBV24-1
clone size: .
D gene: .
CDR3 DNA: TGTGCCACCAGTGACCCGACTCGAACTTGGGACAATGAGCAGTTCTTC
CDR3 protein: CATSDPTRTWDNEQFF

CDR3 length: 14
J gene: TRBJ1-1
V gene: TRBV5-4
clone size: .
D gene: TRBD1
CDR3 DNA: TGTGCCAGCAGCTTGGGTAGGGGGCAAACTGAAGCTTTCTTT
CDR3 protein: CASSLGRGQTEAFF

CDR3 length: 13
J gene: TRBJ2-4
V gene: TRBV12-3/TRBV12-4
clone size: .
D gene: .
CDR3 DNA: TGTGCCAGCAGTTTCTCCTCCAAAAACATTCAGTACTTC
CDR3 protein: CASSFSSKNIQYF

CDR3 length: 15
J gene: TRBJ2-5
V gene: TRBV6-5
clone size: .
D gene: TRBD2
CDR3 DNA: TGTGCCAGCAAGCGGGGACTCACCGAGTTGGAGACCCAGTACTTC
CDR3 protein: CASKRGLTELETQYF